The sequence of this TCR beta chain was determined in a study of cytomegalovirus exposure and HLA in healthy donors. The PCR contained 60 Vbeta and 13 Jbeta primers. Repertoires were generated with immunoSEQ multiplex PCR, while TCRdb's copy carries only in-frame clones and drops some. Seen here are 180,000 or so clones, 77% observed once, and the top ten hold roughly 1.5%. Material for sequencing was PBMCs. This TCR derives from a man aged 18 to 35 in good health and CMV-seronegative.

The CDR3 DNA sequence: TGCGCCAGCAGCTTGACGGGGACAGGGGGCCCATCCTCCTACGAGCAGTACTTC. This sequence encodes CASSLTGTGGPSSYEQYF. This rearrangement joins TRBV5-1 to TRBJ2-7, with TRBD1 matching 12 bases. The CDR3 is made up of 18 amino acids. CDR1 is SGHRS, CDR2 YFSETQ, per germline. The trim removed 1 base at V and 0 bases at J, leaving 8 bases unmatched.